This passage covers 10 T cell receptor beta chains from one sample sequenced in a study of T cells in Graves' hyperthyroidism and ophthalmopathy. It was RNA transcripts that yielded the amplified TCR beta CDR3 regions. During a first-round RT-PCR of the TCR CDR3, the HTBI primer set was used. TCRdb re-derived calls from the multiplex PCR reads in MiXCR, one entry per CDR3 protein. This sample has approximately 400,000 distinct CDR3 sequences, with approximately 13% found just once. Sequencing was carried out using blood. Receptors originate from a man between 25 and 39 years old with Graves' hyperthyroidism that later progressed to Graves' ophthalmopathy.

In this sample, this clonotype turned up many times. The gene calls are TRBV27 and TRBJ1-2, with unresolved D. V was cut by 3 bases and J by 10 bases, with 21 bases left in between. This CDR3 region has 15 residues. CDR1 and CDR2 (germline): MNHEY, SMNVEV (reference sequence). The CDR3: CASSFSTSSTIVYTF. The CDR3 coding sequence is TGTGCCAGCAGTTTCTCGACCAGTTCGACTATCGTCTACACCTTC.

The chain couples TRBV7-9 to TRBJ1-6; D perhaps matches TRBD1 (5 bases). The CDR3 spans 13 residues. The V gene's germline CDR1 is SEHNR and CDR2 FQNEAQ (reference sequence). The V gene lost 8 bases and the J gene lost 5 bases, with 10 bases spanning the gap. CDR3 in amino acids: CASWGGNNSPLHF. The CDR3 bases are TGTGCCAGCTGGGGGGGAAATAATTCACCCCTCCACTTT.

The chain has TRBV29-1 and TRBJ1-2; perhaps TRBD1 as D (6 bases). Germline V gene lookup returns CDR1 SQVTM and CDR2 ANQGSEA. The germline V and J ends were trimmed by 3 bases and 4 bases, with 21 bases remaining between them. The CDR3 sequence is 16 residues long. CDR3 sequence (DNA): TGCAGCGTTGATCCGGGGGCAGGGGAGTCTACCTATGGCTACACCTTC. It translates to CSVDPGAGESTYGYTF.

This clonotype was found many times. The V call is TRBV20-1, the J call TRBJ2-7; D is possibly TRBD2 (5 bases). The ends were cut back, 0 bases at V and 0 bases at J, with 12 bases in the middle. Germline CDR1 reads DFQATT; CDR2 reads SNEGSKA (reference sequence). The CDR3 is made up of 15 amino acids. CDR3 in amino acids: CSARDPGRGSYEQYF. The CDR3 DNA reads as TGCAGTGCTAGAGATCCGGGTCGGGGCTCCTACGAGCAGTACTTC.

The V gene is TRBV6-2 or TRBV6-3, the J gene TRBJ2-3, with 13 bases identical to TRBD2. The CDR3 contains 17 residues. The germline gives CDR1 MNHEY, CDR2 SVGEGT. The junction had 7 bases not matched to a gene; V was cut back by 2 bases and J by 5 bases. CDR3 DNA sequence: TGTGCCAGCAGTTACGGGGGACTAGCGGGGAGTCAAGATACGCAGTATTTT. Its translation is CASSYGGLAGSQDTQYF.

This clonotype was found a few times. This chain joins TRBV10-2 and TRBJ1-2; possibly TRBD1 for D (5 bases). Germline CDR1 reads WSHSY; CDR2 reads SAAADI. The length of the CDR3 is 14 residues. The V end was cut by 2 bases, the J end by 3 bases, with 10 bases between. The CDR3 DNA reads TGCGCCAGCAGTGAGCACGGAGGGGACTATGGCTACACCTTC. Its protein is CASSEHGGDYGYTF.

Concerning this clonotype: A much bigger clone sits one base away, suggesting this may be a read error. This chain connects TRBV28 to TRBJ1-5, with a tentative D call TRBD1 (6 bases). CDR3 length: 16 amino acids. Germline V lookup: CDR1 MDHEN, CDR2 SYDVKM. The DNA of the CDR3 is TGTGCCTGCAGAAGTCTCCGGGACACAAGCAATCAGCCCCAGCATTTT. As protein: CACRSLRDTSNQPQHF. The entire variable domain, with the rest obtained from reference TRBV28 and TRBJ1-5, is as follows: DVKVTQSSRYLVKRTGEKVFLECVQDMDHENMFWYRQDPGLGLRLIYFSYDVKMKEKGDIPEGYSVSREKKERFSLILESASTNQTSMYLCACRSLRDTSNQPQHFGDGTRLSIL.

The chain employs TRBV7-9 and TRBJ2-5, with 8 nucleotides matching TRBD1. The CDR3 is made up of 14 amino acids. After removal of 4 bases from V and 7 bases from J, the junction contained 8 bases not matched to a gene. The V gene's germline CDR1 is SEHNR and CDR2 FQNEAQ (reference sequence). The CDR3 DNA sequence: TGTGCCAGCAGCTCCGGGACAGGTCGGGGGACCCAGTACTTC. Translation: CASSSGTGRGTQYF.

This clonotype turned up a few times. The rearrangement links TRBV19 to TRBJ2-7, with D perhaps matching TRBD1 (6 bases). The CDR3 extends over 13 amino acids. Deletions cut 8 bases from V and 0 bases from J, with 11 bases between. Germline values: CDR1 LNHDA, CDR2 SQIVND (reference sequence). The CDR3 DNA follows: TGTGCCAGTGCTGCAGGGGTCTCCTACGAGCAGTACTTC. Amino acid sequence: CASAAGVSYEQYF.

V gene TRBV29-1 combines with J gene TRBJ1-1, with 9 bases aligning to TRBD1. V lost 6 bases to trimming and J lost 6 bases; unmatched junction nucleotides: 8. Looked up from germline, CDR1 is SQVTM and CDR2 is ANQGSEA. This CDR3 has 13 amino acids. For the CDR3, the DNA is TGCAGCGTCATACGACGGGACAGGGCTGAAGCTTTCTTT. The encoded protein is CSVIRRDRAEAFF.